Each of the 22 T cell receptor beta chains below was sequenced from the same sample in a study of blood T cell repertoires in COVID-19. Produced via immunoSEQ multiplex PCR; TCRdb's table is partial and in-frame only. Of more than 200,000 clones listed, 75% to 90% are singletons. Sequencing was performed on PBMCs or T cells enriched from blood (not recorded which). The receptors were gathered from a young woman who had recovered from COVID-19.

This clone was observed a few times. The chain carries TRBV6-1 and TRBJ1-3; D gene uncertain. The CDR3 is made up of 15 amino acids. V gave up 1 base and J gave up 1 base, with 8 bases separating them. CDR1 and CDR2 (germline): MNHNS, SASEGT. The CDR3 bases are TGTGCCAGCAGTGAAGGGGGAGGTTCTGGAAACACCATATATTTT. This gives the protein CASSEGGGSGNTIYF.

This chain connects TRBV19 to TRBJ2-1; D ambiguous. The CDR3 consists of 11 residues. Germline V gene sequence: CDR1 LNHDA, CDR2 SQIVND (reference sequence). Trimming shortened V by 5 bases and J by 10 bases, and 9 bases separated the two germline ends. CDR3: CASSGSREQFF. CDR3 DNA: TGTGCCAGTAGTGGCTCGCGGGAGCAGTTCTTC.

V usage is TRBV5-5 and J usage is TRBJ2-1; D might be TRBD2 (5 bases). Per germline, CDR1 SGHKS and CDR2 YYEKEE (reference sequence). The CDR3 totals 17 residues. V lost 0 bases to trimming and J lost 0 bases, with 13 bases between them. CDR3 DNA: TGTGCCAGCAGCTTGGTTGCCGCGGGTTTCTCCTACAATGAGCAGTTCTTC. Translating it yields CASSLVAAGFSYNEQFF.

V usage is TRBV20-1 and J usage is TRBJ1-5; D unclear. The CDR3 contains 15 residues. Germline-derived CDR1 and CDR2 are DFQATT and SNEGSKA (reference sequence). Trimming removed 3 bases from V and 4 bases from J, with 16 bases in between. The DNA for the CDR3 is TGCAGTGCTAGTACGTCAGGAGGGCTGAATCAGCCCCAGCATTTT. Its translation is CSASTSGGLNQPQHF.

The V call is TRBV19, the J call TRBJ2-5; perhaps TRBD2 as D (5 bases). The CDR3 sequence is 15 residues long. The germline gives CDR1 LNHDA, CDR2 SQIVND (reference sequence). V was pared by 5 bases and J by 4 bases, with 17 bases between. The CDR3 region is CASSPLGLSGETQYF. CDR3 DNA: TGTGCCAGTAGTCCCCTAGGACTGAGTGGAGAGACCCAGTACTTC. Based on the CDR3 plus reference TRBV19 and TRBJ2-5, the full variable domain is DGGITQSPKYLFRKEGQNVTLSCEQNLNHDAMYWYRQDPGQGLRLIYYSQIVNDFQKGDIAEGYSVSREKKESFPLTVTSAQKNPTAFYLCASSPLGLSGETQYFGPGTRLLVL.

CDR3 residues: CASSSQGVPTGELFF. The CDR3 DNA is TGTGCCAGCAGCTCCCAGGGGGTCCCCACCGGGGAGCTGTTTTTT. The chain recombines TRBV5-5 with TRBJ2-2; TRBD1 matches at 7 bases. The germline gives CDR1 SGHKS, CDR2 YYEKEE (reference sequence). The V gene end was trimmed by 3 bases and the J gene end by 4 bases; junction bases not matched to a gene: 6. This CDR3 has 15 amino acids.

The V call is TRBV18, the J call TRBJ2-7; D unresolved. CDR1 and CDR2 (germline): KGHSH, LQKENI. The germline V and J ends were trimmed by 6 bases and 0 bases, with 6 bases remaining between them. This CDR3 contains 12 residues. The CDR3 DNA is TGTGCCAGCTCTCCGTTCTCCTACGAGCAGTACTTC. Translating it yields CASSPFSYEQYF.

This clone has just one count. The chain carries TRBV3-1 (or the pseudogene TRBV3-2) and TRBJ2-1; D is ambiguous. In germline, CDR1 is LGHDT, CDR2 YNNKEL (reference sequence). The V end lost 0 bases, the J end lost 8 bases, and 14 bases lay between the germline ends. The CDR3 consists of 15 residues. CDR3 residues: CASSQDVSTVYEQFF. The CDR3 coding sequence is TGTGCCAGCAGCCAAGATGTTAGTACGGTGTATGAGCAGTTCTTC.

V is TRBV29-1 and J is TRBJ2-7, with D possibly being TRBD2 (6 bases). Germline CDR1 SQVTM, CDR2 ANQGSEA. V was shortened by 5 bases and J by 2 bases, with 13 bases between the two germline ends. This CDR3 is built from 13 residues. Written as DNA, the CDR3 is TGCAGCGTTTGGGCGGGGTTAACCTACGAGCAGTACTTC. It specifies CSVWAGLTYEQYF.

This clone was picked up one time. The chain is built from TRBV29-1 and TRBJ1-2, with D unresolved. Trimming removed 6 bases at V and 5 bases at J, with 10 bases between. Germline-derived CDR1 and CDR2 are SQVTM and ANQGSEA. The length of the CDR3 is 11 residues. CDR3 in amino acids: CSVPRLYGYTF. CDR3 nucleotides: TGCAGCGTCCCACGACTATATGGCTACACCTTC.

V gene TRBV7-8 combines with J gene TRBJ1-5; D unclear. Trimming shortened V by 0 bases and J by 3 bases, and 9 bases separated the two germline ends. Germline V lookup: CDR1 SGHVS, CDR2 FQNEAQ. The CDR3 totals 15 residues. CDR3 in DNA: TGTGCCAGCAGCTTAGCTGCGCAAATCAATCAGCCCCAGCATTTT. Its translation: CASSLAAQINQPQHF. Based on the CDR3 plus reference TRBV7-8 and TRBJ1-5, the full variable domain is GAGVSQSPRYKVAKRGQDVALRCDPISGHVSLFWYQQALGQGPEFLTYFQNEAQLDKSGLPSDRFFAERPEGSVSTLKIQRTQQEDSAVYLCASSLAAQINQPQHFGDGTRLSIL.

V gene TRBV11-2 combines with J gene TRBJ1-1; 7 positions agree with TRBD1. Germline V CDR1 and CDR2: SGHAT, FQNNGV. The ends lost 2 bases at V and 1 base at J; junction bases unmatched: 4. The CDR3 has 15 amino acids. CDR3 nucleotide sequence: TGTGCCAGCAGCTTATCAGGGGGTAAGAACACTGAAGCTTTCTTT. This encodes CASSLSGGKNTEAFF.

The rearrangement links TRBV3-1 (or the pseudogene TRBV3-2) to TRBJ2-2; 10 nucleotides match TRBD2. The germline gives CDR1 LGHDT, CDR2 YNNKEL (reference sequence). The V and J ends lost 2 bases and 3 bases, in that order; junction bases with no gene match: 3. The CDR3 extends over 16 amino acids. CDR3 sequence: CASSQTSGTDTGELFF. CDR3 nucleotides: TGTGCCAGCAGCCAAACTAGCGGGACCGACACCGGGGAGCTGTTTTTT.

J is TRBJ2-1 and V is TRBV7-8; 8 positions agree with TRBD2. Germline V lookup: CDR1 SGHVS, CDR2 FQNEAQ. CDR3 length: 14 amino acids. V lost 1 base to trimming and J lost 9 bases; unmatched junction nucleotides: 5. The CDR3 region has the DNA TGTGCCAGCAGCTTAGGAGGGACTAGAGGTGAGCAGTTCTTC. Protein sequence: CASSLGGTRGEQFF. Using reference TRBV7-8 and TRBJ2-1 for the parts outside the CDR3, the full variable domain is GAGVSQSPRYKVAKRGQDVALRCDPISGHVSLFWYQQALGQGPEFLTYFQNEAQLDKSGLPSDRFFAERPEGSVSTLKIQRTQQEDSAVYLCASSLGGTRGEQFFGPGTRLTVL.

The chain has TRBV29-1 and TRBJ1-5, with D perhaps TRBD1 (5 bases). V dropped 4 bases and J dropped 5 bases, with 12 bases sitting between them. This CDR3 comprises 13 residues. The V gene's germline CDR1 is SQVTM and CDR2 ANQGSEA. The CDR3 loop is CSVGQGTDQPQHF. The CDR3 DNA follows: TGCAGCGTTGGCCAGGGAACGGATCAGCCCCAGCATTTT. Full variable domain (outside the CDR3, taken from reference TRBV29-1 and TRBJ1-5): SAVISQKPSRDICQRGTSLTIQCQVDSQVTMMFWYRQQPGQSLTLIATANQGSEATYESGFVIDKFPISRPNLTFSTLTVSNMSPEDSSIYLCSVGQGTDQPQHFGDGTRLSIL.

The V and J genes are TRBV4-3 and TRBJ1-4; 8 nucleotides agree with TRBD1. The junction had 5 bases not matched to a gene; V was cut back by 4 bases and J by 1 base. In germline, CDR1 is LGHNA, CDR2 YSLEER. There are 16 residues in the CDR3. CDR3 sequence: CASSLGQGETNEKLFF. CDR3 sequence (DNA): TGCGCCAGCAGCCTCGGACAGGGCGAAACTAATGAAAAACTGTTTTTT.

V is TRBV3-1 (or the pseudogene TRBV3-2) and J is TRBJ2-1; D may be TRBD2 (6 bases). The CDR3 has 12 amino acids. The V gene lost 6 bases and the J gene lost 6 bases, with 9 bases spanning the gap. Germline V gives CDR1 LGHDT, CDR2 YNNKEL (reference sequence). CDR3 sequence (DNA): TGTGCCAGCAGGACTAGGTCCAATGAGCAGTTCTTC. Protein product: CASRTRSNEQFF.

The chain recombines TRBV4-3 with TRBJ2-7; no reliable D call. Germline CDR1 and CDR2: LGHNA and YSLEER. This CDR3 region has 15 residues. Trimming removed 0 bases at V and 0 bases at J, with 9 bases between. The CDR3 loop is CASSQDPGASYEQYF. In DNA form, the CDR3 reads TGCGCCAGCAGCCAAGATCCGGGTGCCTCCTACGAGCAGTACTTC.

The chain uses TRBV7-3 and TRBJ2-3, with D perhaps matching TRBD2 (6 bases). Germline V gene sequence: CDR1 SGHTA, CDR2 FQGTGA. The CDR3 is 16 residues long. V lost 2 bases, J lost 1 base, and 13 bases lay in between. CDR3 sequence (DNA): TGTGCCAGCAGCTTAGGGCTTGCGGGACGCACAGATACGCAGTATTTT. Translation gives CASSLGLAGRTDTQYF.

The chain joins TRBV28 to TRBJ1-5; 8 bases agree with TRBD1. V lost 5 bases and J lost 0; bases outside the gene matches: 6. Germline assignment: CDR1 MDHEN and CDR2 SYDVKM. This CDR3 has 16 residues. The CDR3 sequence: CASSRDRRISNQPQHF. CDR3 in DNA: TGTGCCAGCAGTCGGGACAGGAGGATTAGCAATCAGCCCCAGCATTTT.

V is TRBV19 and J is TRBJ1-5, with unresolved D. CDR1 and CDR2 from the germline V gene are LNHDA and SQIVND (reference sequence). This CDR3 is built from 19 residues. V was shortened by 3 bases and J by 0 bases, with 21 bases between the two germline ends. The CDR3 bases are TGTGCCAGTAGTATTTCACCGGGATCCACTTCTGATAGCAATCAGCCCCAGCATTTT. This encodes CASSISPGSTSDSNQPQHF.

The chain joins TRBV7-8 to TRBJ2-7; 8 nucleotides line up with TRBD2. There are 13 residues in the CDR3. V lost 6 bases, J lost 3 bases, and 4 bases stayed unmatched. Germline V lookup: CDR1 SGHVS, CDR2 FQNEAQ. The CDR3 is CASSHSGNYEQYF. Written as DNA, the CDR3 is TGTGCCAGCAGTCATAGCGGGAACTACGAGCAGTACTTC.